The rows below give T cell receptor beta chains drawn from one sample of a study of blood T cell repertoires in COVID-19. Libraries were prepared by immunoSEQ multiplex PCR; TCRdb keeps only in-frame clonotypes and omits some of them. The profile covers fewer than 300,000 clones, with about 89% appearing a single time and approximately 2% taken by the ten largest. Sequenced sample: peripheral blood. The receptors stem from a woman in her twenties or thirties with COVID-19, enrolled during active disease. Both conserved end residues are part of each CDR3. Each record gives: D gene, J gene, V gene, CDR3 length, clone size, CDR3 protein, CDR3 DNA. The D gene is left open where the match is weak. Clone size is not always given. Where it is, it says once, few, many or a class for expanded clones.

>.|TRBJ1-2|TRBV5-1|14|.
CASSLVVGGNGYTF
TGCGCCAGCAGCTTGGTGGTAGGGGGTAATGGCTACACCTTC
>.|TRBJ2-5|TRBV3-1/TRBV3-2|15|.
CASSQDGAGVKTQYF
TGTGCCAGCAGCCAAGATGGGGCAGGGGTAAAGACCCAGTACTTC
>.|TRBJ2-5|TRBV28|15|once
CASSGRRGFGETQYF
TGTGCCAGCAGCGGACGCAGGGGATTTGGCGAGACCCAGTACTTC
>TRBD1|TRBJ1-5|TRBV10-2|13|.
CASSDRVDQPQHF
TGCGCCAGCAGCGACAGGGTGGATCAGCCCCAGCATTTT
>TRBD1|TRBJ1-5|TRBV19|17|.
CASSTWDRGRGNQPQHF
TGTGCCAGTAGTACTTGGGACAGGGGGCGAGGAAATCAGCCCCAGCATTTT
>.|TRBJ2-1|TRBV9|14|.
CASSTTAGVNEQFF
TGTGCCAGCAGCACCACCGCAGGGGTAAATGAGCAGTTCTTC
>.|TRBJ2-1|TRBV3-1/TRBV3-2|13|.
CASSQILYNEQFF
TGTGCCAGCAGCCAAATTCTCTACAATGAGCAGTTCTTC
>.|TRBJ2-7|TRBV9|14|.
CASSATGSDYEQYF
TGTGCCAGCAGCGCCACGGGATCAGACTACGAGCAGTACTTC
>.|TRBJ2-5|TRBV12-3/TRBV12-4|13|.
CASKQGRQETQYF
TGTGCCAGCAAGCAGGGTAGGCAAGAGACCCAGTACTTC
>.|TRBJ2-1|TRBV25-1|13|.
CASIKQGGNEQFF
TGTGCCAGCATTAAGCAGGGGGGTAATGAGCAGTTCTTC
>.|TRBJ1-6|TRBV27|13|.
CASSSRQNSPLHF
TGTGCCAGCAGTTCCAGGCAAAATTCACCCCTCCACTTT
>.|TRBJ1-4|TRBV27|15|.
CASSLSGPTNEKLFF
TGTGCCAGCAGTTTATCGGGGCCAACTAATGAAAAACTGTTTTTT
>TRBD1|TRBJ2-2|TRBV11-2|15|.
CASRAPGQNTGELFF
TGTGCCAGCAGAGCACCGGGACAGAATACCGGGGAGCTGTTTTTT
>.|TRBJ2-1|TRBV29-1|16|.
CSVEDPQRNSYNEQFF
TGCAGCGTTGAAGATCCCCAGCGAAACTCCTACAATGAGCAGTTCTTC
>.|TRBJ1-4|TRBV2|16|.
CASSEAASLGYEKLFF
TGTGCCAGCAGTGAAGCGGCCAGCCTAGGTTACGAAAAACTGTTTTTT
>TRBD1|TRBJ1-1|TRBV18|16|.
CASSLKTGTENTEAFF
TGTGCCAGCTCACTAAAAACCGGGACAGAGAACACTGAAGCTTTCTTT